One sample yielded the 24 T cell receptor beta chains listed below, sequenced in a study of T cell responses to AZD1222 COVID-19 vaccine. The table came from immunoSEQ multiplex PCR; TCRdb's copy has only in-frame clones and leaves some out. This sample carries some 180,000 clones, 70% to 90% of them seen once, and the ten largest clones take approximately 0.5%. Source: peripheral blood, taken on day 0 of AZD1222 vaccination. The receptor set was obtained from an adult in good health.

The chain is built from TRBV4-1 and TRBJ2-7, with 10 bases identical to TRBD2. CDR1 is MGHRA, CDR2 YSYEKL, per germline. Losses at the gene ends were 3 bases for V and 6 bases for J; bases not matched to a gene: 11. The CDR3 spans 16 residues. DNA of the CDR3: TGCGCCAGCAGCCACTCGGAATGGCTAGCGGGAGTCGAGCAGTACTTC. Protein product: CASSHSEWLAGVEQYF.

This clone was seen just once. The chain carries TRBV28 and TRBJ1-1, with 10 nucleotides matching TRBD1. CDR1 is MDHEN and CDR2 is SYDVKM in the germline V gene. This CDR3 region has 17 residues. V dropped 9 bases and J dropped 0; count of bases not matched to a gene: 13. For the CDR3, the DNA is TGTGCCAGTTCTTCCACCGGGACAGGGGTAATGAACACTGAAGCTTTCTTT. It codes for CASSSTGTGVMNTEAFF. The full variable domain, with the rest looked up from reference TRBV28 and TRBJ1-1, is DVKVTQSSRYLVKRTGEKVFLECVQDMDHENMFWYRQDPGLGLRLIYFSYDVKMKEKGDIPEGYSVSREKKERFSLILESASTNQTSMYLCASSSTGTGVMNTEAFFGQGTRLTVV.

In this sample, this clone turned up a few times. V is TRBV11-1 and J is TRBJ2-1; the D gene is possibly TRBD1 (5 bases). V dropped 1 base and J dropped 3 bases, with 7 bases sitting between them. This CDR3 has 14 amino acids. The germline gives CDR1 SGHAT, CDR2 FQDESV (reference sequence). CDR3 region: CASSLEQVYNEQFF. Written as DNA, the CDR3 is TGTGCCAGCAGCTTAGAACAGGTCTACAATGAGCAGTTCTTC.

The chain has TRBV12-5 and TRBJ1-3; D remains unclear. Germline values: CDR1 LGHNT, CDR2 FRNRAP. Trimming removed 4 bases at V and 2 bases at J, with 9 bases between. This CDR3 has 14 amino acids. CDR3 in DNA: TGTGCTAGTGGTTGGGTTGGGGCTGGAAACACCATATATTTT. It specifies CASGWVGAGNTIYF.

CDR3 sequence (DNA): TGTGCCAGCAGCTCGGGTTATGGCTACACCTTC. Translated: CASSSGYGYTF. The gene calls are TRBV11-2 and TRBJ1-2; no reliable D call. The V gene lost 4 bases and the J gene lost 5 bases, with 5 bases spanning the gap. CDR1 SGHAT and CDR2 FQNNGV come from the germline V gene. The CDR3 consists of 11 residues.

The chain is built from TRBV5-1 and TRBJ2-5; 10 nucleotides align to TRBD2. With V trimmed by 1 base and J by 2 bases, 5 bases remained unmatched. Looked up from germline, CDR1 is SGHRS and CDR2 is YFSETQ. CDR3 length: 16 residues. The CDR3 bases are TGCGCCAGCAGCTTGACGGGACTAGCGCAACAAGAGACCCAGTACTTC. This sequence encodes CASSLTGLAQQETQYF.

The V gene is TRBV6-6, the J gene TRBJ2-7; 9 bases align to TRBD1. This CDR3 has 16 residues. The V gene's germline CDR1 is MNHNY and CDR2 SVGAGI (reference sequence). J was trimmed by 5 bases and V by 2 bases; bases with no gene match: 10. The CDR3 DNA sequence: TGTGCCAGCAGTTACGCATGGGGACAGGGAGATCACGAGCAGTACTTC. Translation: CASSYAWGQGDHEQYF.

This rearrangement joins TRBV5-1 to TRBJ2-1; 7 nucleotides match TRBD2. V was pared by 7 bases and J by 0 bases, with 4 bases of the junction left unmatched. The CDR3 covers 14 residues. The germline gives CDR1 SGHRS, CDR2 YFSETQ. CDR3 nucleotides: TGCGCCAGCTCCTGGGGGGGCTCCTACAATGAGCAGTTCTTC. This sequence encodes CASSWGGSYNEQFF.

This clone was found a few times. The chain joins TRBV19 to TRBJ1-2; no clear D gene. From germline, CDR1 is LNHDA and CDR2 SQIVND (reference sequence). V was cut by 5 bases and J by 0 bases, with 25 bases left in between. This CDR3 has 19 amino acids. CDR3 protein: CASSAHAVPTLIANYGYTF. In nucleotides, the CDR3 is TGTGCCAGTAGTGCTCACGCGGTGCCGACCCTTATTGCTAACTATGGCTACACCTTC.

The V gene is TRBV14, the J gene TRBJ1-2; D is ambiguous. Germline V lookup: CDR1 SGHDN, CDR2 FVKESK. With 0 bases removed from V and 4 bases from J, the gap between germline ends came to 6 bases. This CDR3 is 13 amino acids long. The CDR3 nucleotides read TGTGCCAGCAGCCAAGATCGGGGCTATGGCTACACCTTC. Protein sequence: CASSQDRGYGYTF. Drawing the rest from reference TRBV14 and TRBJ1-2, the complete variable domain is EAGVTQFPSHSVIEKGQTVTLRCDPISGHDNLYWYRRVMGKEIKFLLHFVKESKQDESGMPNNRFLAERTGGTYSTLKVQPAELEDSGVYFCASSQDRGYGYTFGSGTRLTVV.

The CDR3 protein is CASSQEMRQGVIGYTF. Written as DNA, the CDR3 is TGCGCCAGCAGCCAAGAAATGAGACAGGGGGTTATAGGCTACACCTTC. The V and J genes are TRBV4-1 and TRBJ1-2, with 9 bases fitting TRBD1. This CDR3 is built from 16 residues. Germline V gives CDR1 MGHRA, CDR2 YSYEKL. The trim removed 0 bases at V and 8 bases at J, leaving 10 bases unmatched.

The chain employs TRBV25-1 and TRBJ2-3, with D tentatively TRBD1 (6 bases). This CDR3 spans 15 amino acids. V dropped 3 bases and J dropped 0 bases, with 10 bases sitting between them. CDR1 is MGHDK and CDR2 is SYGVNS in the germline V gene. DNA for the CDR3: TGTGCCAGCAGTGACCTCGGACAGAGCACAGATACGCAGTATTTT. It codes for CASSDLGQSTDTQYF.

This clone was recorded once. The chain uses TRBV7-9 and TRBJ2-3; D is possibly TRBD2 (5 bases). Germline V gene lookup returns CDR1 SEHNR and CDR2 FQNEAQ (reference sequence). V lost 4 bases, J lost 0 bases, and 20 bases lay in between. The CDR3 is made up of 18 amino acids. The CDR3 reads CASSSRWEPQTSTDTQYF. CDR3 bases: TGTGCCAGCAGCTCTAGGTGGGAGCCCCAAACTAGCACAGATACGCAGTATTTT. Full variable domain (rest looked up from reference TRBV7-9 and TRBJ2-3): DTGVSQNPRHKITKRGQNVTFRCDPISEHNRLYWYRQTLGQGPEFLTYFQNEAQLEKSRLLSDRFSAERPKGSFSTLEIQRTEQGDSAMYLCASSSRWEPQTSTDTQYFGPGTRLTVL.

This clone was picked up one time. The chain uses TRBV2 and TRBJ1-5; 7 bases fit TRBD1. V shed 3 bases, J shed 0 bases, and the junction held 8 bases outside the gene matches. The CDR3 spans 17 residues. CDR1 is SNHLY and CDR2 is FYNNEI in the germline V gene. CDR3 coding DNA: TGTGCCAGCAGTGAGGGGACAGCTCTTTTTAGCAATCAGCCCCAGCATTTT. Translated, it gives CASSEGTALFSNQPQHF.

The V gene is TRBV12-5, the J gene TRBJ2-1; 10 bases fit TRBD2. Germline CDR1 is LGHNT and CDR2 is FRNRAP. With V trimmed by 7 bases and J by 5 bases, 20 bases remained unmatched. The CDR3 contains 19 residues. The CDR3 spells CASDLQGQCSGGRDNEQFF. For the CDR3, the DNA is TGTGCTAGTGATCTACAGGGACAGTGTAGCGGGGGGAGGGACAATGAGCAGTTCTTC.

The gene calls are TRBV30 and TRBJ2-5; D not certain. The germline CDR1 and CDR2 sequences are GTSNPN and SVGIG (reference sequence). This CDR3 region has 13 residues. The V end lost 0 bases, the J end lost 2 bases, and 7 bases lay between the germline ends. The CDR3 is CAWSVLGQETQYF. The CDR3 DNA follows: TGTGCCTGGAGTGTTTTAGGTCAAGAGACCCAGTACTTC.

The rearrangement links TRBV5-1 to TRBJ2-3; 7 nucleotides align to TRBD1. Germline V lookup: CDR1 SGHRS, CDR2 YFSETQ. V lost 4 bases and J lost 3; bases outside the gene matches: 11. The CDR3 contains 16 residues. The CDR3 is CASSAVTGQGTDTQYF. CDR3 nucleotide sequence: TGCGCCAGCAGCGCGGTGACAGGGCAGGGGACAGATACGCAGTATTTT.

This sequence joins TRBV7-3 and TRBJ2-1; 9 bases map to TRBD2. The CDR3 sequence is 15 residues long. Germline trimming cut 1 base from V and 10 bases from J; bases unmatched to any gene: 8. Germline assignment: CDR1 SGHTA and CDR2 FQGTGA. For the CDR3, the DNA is TGTGCCAGCAGCTTAAACGCGGGGGGGCCTGAGGAGCAGTTCTTC. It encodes CASSLNAGGPEEQFF. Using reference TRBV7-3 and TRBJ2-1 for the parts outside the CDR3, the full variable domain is GAGVSQTPSNKVTEKGKYVELRCDPISGHTALYWYRQSLGQGPEFLIYFQGTGAADDSGLPNDRFFAVRPEGSVSTLKIQRTERGDSAVYLCASSLNAGGPEEQFFGPGTRLTVL.

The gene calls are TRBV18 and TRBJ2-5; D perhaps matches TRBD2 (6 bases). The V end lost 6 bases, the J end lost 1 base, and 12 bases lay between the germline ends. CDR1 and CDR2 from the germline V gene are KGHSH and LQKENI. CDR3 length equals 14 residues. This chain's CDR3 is CASSGRTSQETQYF. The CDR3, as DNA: TGTGCCAGCTCGGGGAGGACCAGCCAAGAGACCCAGTACTTC.

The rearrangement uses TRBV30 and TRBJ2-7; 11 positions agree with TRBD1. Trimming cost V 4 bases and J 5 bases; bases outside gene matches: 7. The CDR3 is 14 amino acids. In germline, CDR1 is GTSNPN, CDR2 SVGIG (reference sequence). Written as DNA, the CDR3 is TGTGCCTGGAATTGGGGACAGGGGGTGCACGAGCAGTACTTC. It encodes CAWNWGQGVHEQYF.

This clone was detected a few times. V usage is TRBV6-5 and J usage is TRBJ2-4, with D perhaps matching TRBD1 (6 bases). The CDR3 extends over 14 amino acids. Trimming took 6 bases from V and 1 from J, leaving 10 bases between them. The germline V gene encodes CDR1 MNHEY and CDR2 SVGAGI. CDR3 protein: CASSPDRAKNIQYF. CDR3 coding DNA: TGTGCCAGCAGCCCAGACAGGGCCAAAAACATTCAGTACTTC.

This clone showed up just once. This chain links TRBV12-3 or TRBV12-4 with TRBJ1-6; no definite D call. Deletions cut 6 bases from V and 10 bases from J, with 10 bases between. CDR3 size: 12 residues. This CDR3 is CASRLPTSPLHF. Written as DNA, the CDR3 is TGTGCCAGCAGATTACCCACGTCACCCCTCCACTTT.

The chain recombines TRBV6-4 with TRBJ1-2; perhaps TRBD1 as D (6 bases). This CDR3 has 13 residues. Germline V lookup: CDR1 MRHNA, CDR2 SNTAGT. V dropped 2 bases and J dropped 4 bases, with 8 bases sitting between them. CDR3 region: CASSDGTIYGYTF. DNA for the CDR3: TGTGCCAGCAGTGACGGGACAATCTATGGCTACACCTTC.

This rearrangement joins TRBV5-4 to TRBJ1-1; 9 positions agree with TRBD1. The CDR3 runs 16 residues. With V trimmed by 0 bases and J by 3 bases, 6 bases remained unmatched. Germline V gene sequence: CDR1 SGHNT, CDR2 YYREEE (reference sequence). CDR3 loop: CASSLGGQGPDTEAFF. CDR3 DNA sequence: TGTGCCAGCAGCTTGGGAGGACAGGGGCCGGACACTGAAGCTTTCTTT.